The 30 T cell receptor beta chains given below trace back to one sample, sequenced in a study of OX40 agonist ivuxolimab in advanced cancers. TCRdb's table, derived via immunoSEQ multiplex PCR, lists solely in-frame clones and lacks some. The table shows approximately 99,000 clones, with 86% occurring only once. The specimen comprised CD4+ or CD8+ T cells sorted from blood, sampled in a trial of the OX40 agonist ivuxolimab. These receptors came from an adult with an advanced solid tumor such as melanoma, head and neck, liver or kidney cancer.

The V and J genes are TRBV23-1 and TRBJ2-7; D not certain. TRBV23-1 is an ORF, and what it does is uncertain. The CDR3 is made up of 14 amino acids. Trimming pared 5 bases from V and 1 base from J, leaving 12 bases between. The CDR3 nucleotides read TGCGCCAGCAGTTTAAAGGTTCTATCCTACGAGCAGTACTTC. The encoded protein is CASSLKVLSYEQYF.

The chain recombines TRBV23-1 with TRBJ1-5, with TRBD1 as a possible D gene (6 bases). Being an ORF, TRBV23-1 has a function that is uncertain. Trimming took 2 bases from V and 3 from J, leaving 11 bases between them. The CDR3 spans 15 residues. CDR3 nucleotides: TGCGCCAGCAGTCAACAGGACAGCTTCAATCAGCCCCAGCATTTT. This gives the protein CASSQQDSFNQPQHF.

J is TRBJ1-2 and V is TRBV4-1; TRBD1 is a possible D gene (6 bases). V gave up 0 bases and J gave up 3 bases, with 11 bases separating them. This CDR3 spans 15 amino acids. Germline V gene data show CDR1 as MGHRA and CDR2 as YSYEKL. The DNA of the CDR3 is TGCGCCAGCAGCCAAGATGCCAGGGGTGACTATGGCTACACCTTC. Amino acids: CASSQDARGDYGYTF.

In this sample, this clone turned up once. The chain employs TRBV2 and TRBJ1-4; D is unclear. CDR1 and CDR2 (germline): SNHLY, FYNNEI. The CDR3 contains 14 residues. V lost 6 bases, J lost 3 bases, and 11 bases lay in between. The CDR3 DNA is TGTGCCAGCAGGGCGGGGTCCGCTAATGAAAAACTGTTTTTT. Protein sequence: CASRAGSANEKLFF.

The chain joins TRBV11-2 to TRBJ2-2; D unresolved. The CDR3 contains 15 residues. The V end was cut by 3 bases, the J end by 4 bases, with 12 bases between. From germline, CDR1 is SGHAT and CDR2 FQNNGV. The CDR3 DNA reads as TGTGCCAGCAGCTTTCCGACGGTGATCACCGGGGAGCTGTTTTTT. This codes for CASSFPTVITGELFF. The full variable domain, rest sourced from reference TRBV11-2 and TRBJ2-2, is EAGVAQSPRYKIIEKRQSVAFWCNPISGHATLYWYQQILGQGPKLLIQFQNNGVVDDSQLPKDRFSAERLKGVDSTLKIQPAKLEDSAVYLCASSFPTVITGELFFGEGSRLTVL.

V gene TRBV11-2 combines with J gene TRBJ1-5, with D unclear. The V end lost 5 bases, the J end lost 6 bases, and 8 bases lay between the germline ends. In germline, CDR1 is SGHAT, CDR2 FQNNGV. The CDR3 spans 12 residues. The CDR3 protein is CASSPTGQPQHF. CDR3 DNA sequence: TGTGCCAGCAGCCCAACGGGTCAGCCCCAGCATTTT.

This chain links TRBV15 with TRBJ2-5, with 8 bases fitting TRBD2. Germline loops: CDR1 LNHNV, CDR2 YYDKDF (reference sequence). This CDR3 contains 16 residues. The V gene end was trimmed by 5 bases and the J gene end by 2 bases; junction bases not matched to a gene: 10. CDR3 nucleotides: TGTGCCACCAGCGGTTCCAGCGGGAGAGGTCAAGAGACCCAGTACTTC. Residues: CATSGSSGRGQETQYF.

This sequence joins TRBV19 and TRBJ2-1; D is perhaps TRBD1 (6 bases). CDR3 length equals 15 residues. V was shortened by 1 base and J by 5 bases, with 12 bases between the two germline ends. Germline CDR1 reads LNHDA; CDR2 reads SQIVND (reference sequence). CDR3 DNA: TGTGCCAGTAGTATAGTTTGGACAGCCAACAATGAGCAGTTCTTC. Protein sequence: CASSIVWTANNEQFF.

CDR3 sequence (DNA): TGCGCCAGCAGCGCTGAAACAGGGGGGGCGTCTGGCTACACCTTC. It is translated as CASSAETGGASGYTF. The rearrangement joins TRBV5-1 to TRBJ1-2; TRBD1 agrees at 8 bases. The V gene end was trimmed by 4 bases and the J gene end by 7 bases; junction bases not matched to a gene: 12. This CDR3 region has 15 residues. Germline CDR1 is SGHRS and CDR2 is YFSETQ.

The CDR3 reads CASSDPGGLYEQYF. The CDR3 DNA reads TGTGCCAGCAGTGATCCAGGGGGGCTCTACGAGCAGTACTTC. The chain is built from TRBV2 and TRBJ2-7; D may be TRBD1 (7 bases). Trimming left V 3 bases short and J 3 bases short, with 12 bases between. Per the germline V gene, CDR1 is SNHLY and CDR2 is FYNNEI. The CDR3 covers 14 residues.

The chain joins TRBV7-2 to TRBJ2-2, with 13 nucleotides matching TRBD2. The germline V gene has CDR1 SGHTA and CDR2 FQGNSA. The CDR3 is made up of 16 amino acids. V shed 4 bases, J shed 6 bases, and the junction held 5 bases outside the gene matches. In nucleotides, the CDR3 is TGTGCCAGCAGCTCGGCGGGACTAGCGGGGCCCGGGGAGCTGTTTTTT. This translates into CASSSAGLAGPGELFF.

The gene calls are TRBV5-1 and TRBJ2-2, with D possibly matching TRBD1 (6 bases). Germline lookup yields CDR1 SGHRS and CDR2 YFSETQ. V dropped 4 bases and J dropped 1 base, with 14 bases sitting between them. The CDR3 sequence is 16 residues long. The CDR3 sequence is CASSAGQWKNTGELFF. CDR3 DNA sequence: TGCGCCAGCAGCGCAGGACAGTGGAAGAACACCGGGGAGCTGTTTTTT.

This clone was detected once. The chain is built from TRBV27 and TRBJ1-5; possibly TRBD1 for D (5 bases). The CDR3 loop spans 18 amino acids. CDR1 is MNHEY and CDR2 is SMNVEV in the germline V gene (reference sequence). The V end was cut by 5 bases, the J end by 6 bases, with 26 bases between. The CDR3 DNA reads TGTGCCAGCAGTCCCACGCCGAGGAGGGGCAGAGGCGGTCAGCCCCAGCATTTT. This sequence encodes CASSPTPRRGRGGQPQHF.

V gene TRBV29-1 combines with J gene TRBJ1-2; D is uncertain. The CDR3 runs to 14 residues. With 5 bases removed from V and 6 bases from J, the gap between germline ends came to 19 bases. Germline assignment: CDR1 SQVTM and CDR2 ANQGSEA. The CDR3 DNA follows: TGCAGCGTTTTCCCCACAAGAGGTACGGATGGCTACACCTTC. Translating it yields CSVFPTRGTDGYTF.

V usage is TRBV5-1 and J usage is TRBJ1-2, with D hard to call. The CDR3 consists of 15 residues. CDR1 is SGHRS and CDR2 is YFSETQ in the germline V gene. Trimming pared 0 bases from V and 4 bases from J, leaving 13 bases between. The CDR3 DNA reads TGCGCCAGCAGCTTGGGGGAGCGGGGAGCCTATGGCTACACCTTC. Its translation: CASSLGERGAYGYTF.

Only a few counts were recorded for this clone. The rearrangement uses TRBV9 and TRBJ1-5; TRBD1 might be the D (6 bases). V gave up 0 bases and J gave up 3 bases, with 7 bases separating them. The CDR3 spans 14 residues. Germline V lookup: CDR1 SGDLS, CDR2 YYNGEE. CDR3 coding DNA: TGTGCCAGCAGCGTAGGGACAGCCAATCAGCCCCAGCATTTT. Its protein is CASSVGTANQPQHF. Full variable domain (missing parts from reference TRBV9 and TRBJ1-5): DSGVTQTPKHLITATGQRVTLRCSPRSGDLSVYWYQQSLDQGLQFLIQYYNGEERAKGNILERFSAQQFPDLHSELNLSSLELGDSALYFCASSVGTANQPQHFGDGTRLSIL.

CDR3: CASSERGETQYF. The CDR3 bases are TGTGCCAGCAGTGAAAGAGGAGAGACCCAGTACTTC. The rearrangement uses TRBV6-1 and TRBJ2-5, with no clear D. Germline CDR1 is MNHNS and CDR2 is SASEGT. The CDR3 spans 12 residues. Trimming took off 2 bases at V and 4 bases at J, with 5 bases between the two ends.

This chain links TRBV19 with TRBJ1-5; D remains ambiguous. V shed 3 bases and J shed 0 bases, with 12 bases lying between them. The CDR3 consists of 16 residues. Per the germline V gene, CDR1 is LNHDA and CDR2 is SQIVND (reference sequence). Written as DNA, the CDR3 is TGTGCCAGTAGTATTTTTAGTATACATAGCAATCAGCCCCAGCATTTT. Translation: CASSIFSIHSNQPQHF.

The gene calls are TRBV7-2 and TRBJ2-2, with 8 bases aligning to TRBD1. Germline V CDR1 and CDR2: SGHTA, FQGNSA. The CDR3 is 18 residues long. Trimming removed 4 bases from V and 0 bases from J; junction bases left unmatched: 10. The CDR3 spells CASSSFMTGASNTGELFF. In nucleotides, the CDR3 is TGTGCCAGCAGCTCGTTTATGACAGGGGCCTCGAACACCGGGGAGCTGTTTTTT.

The genes are TRBV7-8 and TRBJ2-5; D call uncertain. Looked up from germline, CDR1 is SGHVS and CDR2 is FQNEAQ. The CDR3 length is 14 residues. V was cut by 5 bases and J by 0 bases, with 10 bases left in between. The CDR3 nucleotides read TGTGCCAGCAGCCCTAATACGTACCAAGAGACCCAGTACTTC. Amino acid sequence: CASSPNTYQETQYF. The full variable domain, rest sourced from reference TRBV7-8 and TRBJ2-5, is GAGVSQSPRYKVAKRGQDVALRCDPISGHVSLFWYQQALGQGPEFLTYFQNEAQLDKSGLPSDRFFAERPEGSVSTLKIQRTQQEDSAVYLCASSPNTYQETQYFGPGTRLLVL.

The rearrangement joins TRBV7-8 to TRBJ1-2, with D possibly being TRBD1 (6 bases). Germline lookup yields CDR1 SGHVS and CDR2 FQNEAQ. The CDR3 length is 15 residues. Trimming pared 5 bases from V and 5 bases from J, leaving 18 bases between. The CDR3 loop reads CASSLGQGSIYGYTF. The DNA of the CDR3 is TGTGCCAGCAGCCTGGGCCAGGGGTCGATTTATGGCTACACCTTC. The full variable domain, in which reference TRBV7-8 and TRBJ1-2 provide the parts outside the CDR3, is GAGVSQSPRYKVAKRGQDVALRCDPISGHVSLFWYQQALGQGPEFLTYFQNEAQLDKSGLPSDRFFAERPEGSVSTLKIQRTQQEDSAVYLCASSLGQGSIYGYTFGSGTRLTVV.

This chain links TRBV7-9 with TRBJ1-1; 9 nucleotides line up with TRBD1. The germline CDR1 and CDR2 sequences are SEHNR and FQNEAQ (reference sequence). The V and J ends lost 6 bases and 5 bases, in that order; junction bases with no gene match: 7. The CDR3 has 14 amino acids. CDR3 nucleotide sequence: TGTGCCAGCAGTTTACCGGGACAGGGTACTGAAGCTTTCTTT. It specifies CASSLPGQGTEAFF.

The chain links TRBV18 to TRBJ1-2; perhaps TRBD1 as D (5 bases). Germline CDR1 is KGHSH and CDR2 is LQKENI. The V gene lost 2 bases and the J gene lost 0 bases, with 10 bases spanning the gap. The length of the CDR3 is 15 residues. The CDR3 region is CASSPGTDANYGYTF. The CDR3 nucleotides are TGTGCCAGCTCACCAGGGACCGATGCTAACTATGGCTACACCTTC. Based on the CDR3 plus reference TRBV18 and TRBJ1-2, the full variable domain is NAGVMQNPRHLVRRRGQEARLRCSPMKGHSHVYWYRQLPEEGLKFMVYLQKENIIDESGMPKERFSAEFPKEGPSILRIQQVVRGDSAAYFCASSPGTDANYGYTFGSGTRLTVV.

V is TRBV19 and J is TRBJ1-1; 9 positions agree with TRBD1. The trim removed 10 bases at V and 4 bases at J, leaving 13 bases unmatched. There are 15 residues in the CDR3. Per germline, CDR1 LNHDA and CDR2 SQIVND (reference sequence). The CDR3 sequence: CATQLQGALSTEAFF. The CDR3 nucleotides read TGTGCCACCCAATTACAGGGGGCGCTTAGCACTGAAGCTTTCTTT.

The chain is built from TRBV7-2 and TRBJ2-7; D is unclear. The CDR3 extends over 11 amino acids. Germline V gene data show CDR1 as SGHTA and CDR2 as FQGNSA. Trimming pared 3 bases from V and 4 bases from J, leaving 4 bases between. CDR3 loop: CASSFKYEQYF. CDR3 bases: TGTGCCAGCAGCTTTAAATACGAGCAGTACTTC.

V is TRBV9 and J is TRBJ2-2; the D is unclear. Germline CDR1 SGDLS, CDR2 YYNGEE. This CDR3 is built from 16 residues. V lost 4 bases and J lost 1, with 14 bases in between. The CDR3 nucleotides are TGTGCCAGCAGCCCACCCGACCATCAGAACACCGGGGAGCTGTTTTTT. Amino acids: CASSPPDHQNTGELFF.

The chain uses TRBV19 and TRBJ1-1; no clear D. This CDR3 spans 12 amino acids. V shed 3 bases and J shed 5 bases, with 7 bases lying between them. Germline V gene sequence: CDR1 LNHDA, CDR2 SQIVND (reference sequence). The DNA for the CDR3 is TGTGCCAGTAGTATGGGTTGGACTGAAGCTTTCTTT. As protein: CASSMGWTEAFF.

This chain connects TRBV19 to TRBJ2-6; D might be TRBD1 (6 bases). The CDR3 is 16 residues long. Germline CDR1 LNHDA, CDR2 SQIVND (reference sequence). V gave up 6 bases and J gave up 0 bases, with 12 bases separating them. In DNA, the CDR3 is TGTGCCAGTAGATGGACAGTGAGCTCTGGGGCCAACGTCCTGACTTTC. Encoded protein: CASRWTVSSGANVLTF.

This sequence joins TRBV11-3 and TRBJ2-1; possibly TRBD2 for D (5 bases). Trimming pared 5 bases from V and 6 bases from J, leaving 26 bases between. Germline CDR1 SGHNT, CDR2 YENEEA. This CDR3 is built from 18 residues. CDR3 DNA: TGTGCCAGCAGCAACGCGAGGGCAGGCATGACCCTTGGCAATGAGCAGTTCTTC. Protein product: CASSNARAGMTLGNEQFF.

This clone has only one observation. The genes are TRBV7-2 and TRBJ2-5, with TRBD1 identical over 9 bases. The CDR3 has 15 amino acids. The ends lost 5 bases at V and 1 base at J; junction bases unmatched: 5. CDR1 and CDR2 (germline): SGHTA, FQGNSA. The CDR3 is CASSPGTGTQETQYF. CDR3 DNA: TGTGCCAGCAGCCCCGGGACAGGGACCCAAGAGACCCAGTACTTC.